These 30 T cell receptor beta chains were all obtained from the same sample, sequenced in a study of response to subunit inactivated influenza vaccine (dated by TCRdb to 2017 to 2018). The receptor library was made with RT-PCR. Sequencing relied on an Illumina HiSeq 2500. The public reads were reanalyzed by TCRdb: fastp trimming at Q25, MiXCR alignment, in-frame beta chains only. Rows matching on CDR3 protein sequence are summarized as one entry with the most common DNA and genes. The sample records approximately 310,000 distinct CDR3 sequences, just over 20% of which are singletons. 10% of the sample is taken by the ten largest. Sequences were derived from PBMCs from blood, sampled 21 months after vaccination. These receptor sequences come from a man between 50 and 75 years old who received an inactivated influenza vaccine. Donor details come from another sample of the same person, matched by shared clones.

This clonotype was counted a few times. V gene TRBV7-2 combines with J gene TRBJ2-4; D unresolved. Germline V CDR1 and CDR2: SGHTA, FQGNSA. With 2 bases removed from V and 1 base from J, the gap between germline ends came to 9 bases. This CDR3 spans 15 amino acids. The CDR3 here is CASSLSRTAKNIQYF. The CDR3 DNA sequence: TGTGCCAGCAGCTTATCCAGGACGGCCAAAAACATTCAGTACTTC.

The rearrangement uses TRBV4-2 and TRBJ1-6; D is uncertain. The ends were cut back, 0 bases at V and 11 bases at J, with 8 bases in the middle. CDR1 is LGHNA, CDR2 YNFKEQ, per germline. CDR3 length: 13 residues. The DNA for the CDR3 is TGTGCCAGCAGCCAAGAAGGCCGAACACCCCTCCACTTT. Translated: CASSQEGRTPLHF.

The chain combines TRBV12-3 or TRBV12-4 with TRBJ2-2; D unresolved. The V end lost 5 bases, the J end lost 7 bases, and 17 bases lay between the germline ends. CDR3 length equals 15 residues. The CDR3 sequence: CASSPLNRAGGELFF. In DNA form, the CDR3 reads TGTGCCAGCAGTCCGCTAAACCGGGCCGGCGGGGAGCTGTTTTTT.

CDR3 region: CASSYRGRGTDTQYF. In nucleotides, the CDR3 is TGTGCCAGCAGTTATCGCGGAAGAGGCACAGATACGCAGTATTTT. This chain uses TRBV6-2 or TRBV6-3 with TRBJ2-3; no clear D. V gave up 3 bases and J gave up 1 base, with 11 bases separating them. CDR3 length equals 15 residues. Germline V lookup: CDR1 MNHEY, CDR2 SVGEGT.

This clonotype came up a few times. The chain has TRBV2 and TRBJ1-5, with D maybe TRBD1 (5 bases). The CDR3 runs 14 residues. Trimming left V 1 base short and J 7 bases short, with 11 bases between. Looked up from germline, CDR1 is SNHLY and CDR2 is FYNNEI. CDR3 sequence: CASSEERGGQPQHF. In nucleotides, the CDR3 is TGTGCCAGCAGTGAAGAAAGGGGAGGACAGCCCCAGCATTTT.

The chain has TRBV7-9 and TRBJ1-2; D is possibly TRBD1 (5 bases). CDR3 length: 10 amino acids. Trimming left V 4 bases short and J 11 bases short, with 8 bases between. Germline CDR1 reads SEHNR; CDR2 reads FQNEAQ (reference sequence). Here the CDR3 reads CASSSGLYTF. CDR3 DNA: TGTGCCAGCAGCTCAGGGCTGTACACCTTC.

The gene calls are TRBV3-1 and TRBJ2-1; 9 bases align to TRBD2. Trimming removed 6 bases from V and 5 bases from J; junction bases left unmatched: 8. Per germline, CDR1 LGHDT and CDR2 YNNKEL (reference sequence). The CDR3 runs to 15 residues. The CDR3: CASRKLAGTHNEQFF. The CDR3 DNA reads as TGTGCCAGCAGGAAGCTAGCGGGGACTCACAATGAGCAGTTCTTC.

V is TRBV20-1 and J is TRBJ1-4; D is unclear. V was shortened by 6 bases and J by 8 bases, with 10 bases between the two germline ends. The length of the CDR3 is 11 residues. Germline V gives CDR1 DFQATT, CDR2 SNEGSKA (reference sequence). The CDR3 DNA sequence: TGCAGTGCAAACATCCAAGAAAAACTGTTTTTT. Protein sequence: CSANIQEKLFF.

This clonotype has more than one count but fewer than ten. V and J are TRBV19 and TRBJ1-5; D uncertain. Trimming pared 5 bases from V and 11 bases from J, leaving 13 bases between. CDR1 and CDR2 (germline): LNHDA, SQIVND (reference sequence). The CDR3 is 12 amino acids. The CDR3 DNA follows: TGTGCCAGTAGTCCGGACTCCGGGACCCAGCATTTT. Protein sequence: CASSPDSGTQHF.

The chain carries TRBV4-3 and TRBJ1-2; D remains unclear. Germline lookup yields CDR1 LGHNA and CDR2 YSLEER. Trimming stripped 0 bases from V and 3 bases from J, with 8 bases between. The CDR3 spans 14 residues. The CDR3 spells CASSQETGYYGYTF. In nucleotides, the CDR3 is TGCGCCAGCAGCCAAGAGACGGGCTACTATGGCTACACCTTC.

This chain joins TRBV29-1 and TRBJ2-7; 7 bases are shared with TRBD2. Trimming took 4 bases from V and 1 from J; bases not matched to a gene: 13. The CDR3 is 16 amino acids. Germline V gives CDR1 SQVTM, CDR2 ANQGSEA. CDR3 coding DNA: TGCAGCGTTGCTCGTTCACCACGGGAGGATTCCTACGAGCAGTACTTC. This sequence encodes CSVARSPREDSYEQYF.

This rearrangement joins TRBV24-1 to TRBJ2-1; D is ambiguous. The length of the CDR3 is 13 residues. The germline gives CDR1 KGHDR, CDR2 SFDVKD. V was shortened by 0 bases and J by 6 bases, with 5 bases between the two germline ends. The chain's CDR3 is CATSDLGSNEQFF. Written as DNA, the CDR3 is TGTGCCACCAGTGATTTGGGGTCCAATGAGCAGTTCTTC.

This chain connects TRBV11-1 to TRBJ2-2; D unclear. V was cut by 5 bases and J by 4 bases, with 11 bases left in between. The CDR3 has 14 amino acids. CDR1 is SGHAT and CDR2 is FQDESV in the germline V gene (reference sequence). The CDR3 spells CASSLLVGTGELFF. In DNA form, the CDR3 reads TGTGCCAGCAGCCTCCTAGTCGGCACCGGGGAGCTGTTTTTT.

The rearrangement uses TRBV20-1 and TRBJ1-2, with D possibly TRBD1 on 5 matching bases. The CDR3 runs to 13 residues. The V end was cut by 2 bases, the J end by 0 bases, with 7 bases between. Germline V gene lookup returns CDR1 DFQATT and CDR2 SNEGSKA (reference sequence). The CDR3 bases are TGCAGTGCTAGACAGGGATCTAACTATGGCTACACCTTC. It encodes CSARQGSNYGYTF.

The genes are TRBV6-1 and TRBJ2-3; D is unclear. From germline, CDR1 is MNHNS and CDR2 SASEGT. V lost 7 bases to trimming and J lost 0 bases, with 8 bases between them. The length of the CDR3 is 13 residues. CDR3 DNA sequence: TGTGCCAGCACCTCCCCGAGCACAGATACGCAGTATTTT. Its protein is CASTSPSTDTQYF.

The chain couples TRBV10-3 to TRBJ1-3, with 7 bases matching TRBD1. The germline V gene has CDR1 ENHRY and CDR2 SYGVKD. CDR3 length: 15 amino acids. J lost 2 bases, V lost 6 bases, and 7 bases had no gene match. The CDR3 loop is CAIRQQGTPGNTIYF. The CDR3 bases are TGTGCCATCAGACAACAGGGGACGCCTGGAAACACCATATATTTT.

This clonotype was seen more than once but under ten times. The chain uses TRBV6-1 and TRBJ2-3; 12 positions match TRBD1. CDR1 is MNHNS, CDR2 SASEGT, per germline. J was trimmed by 3 bases and V by 9 bases; bases with no gene match: 10. This CDR3 has 16 amino acids. The CDR3 loop reads CASYRDRGQGTDTQYF. The CDR3 DNA follows: TGTGCCAGTTACCGGGACAGGGGGCAGGGGACAGATACGCAGTATTTT.

The chain has TRBV27 and TRBJ1-6, with D possibly TRBD1 on 6 matching bases. Germline CDR1 MNHEY, CDR2 SMNVEV (reference sequence). The CDR3 runs to 14 residues. With 4 bases removed from V and 10 bases from J, the gap between germline ends came to 14 bases. This CDR3 is CASSYRRGRSPLHF. The CDR3 region has the DNA TGTGCCAGCAGTTATCGGAGGGGGAGGTCACCCCTCCACTTT.

This clonotype was seen more than once but under ten times. The chain joins TRBV10-3 to TRBJ2-3; D could derive from TRBD1 or TRBD2 (5 bases each). In germline, CDR1 is ENHRY, CDR2 SYGVKD. V was trimmed by 10 bases and J by 2 bases, leaving 13 bases between them. The CDR3 sequence is 13 residues long. CDR3 sequence (DNA): TGTGCCACCGAGGGGCAGCTCACAGATACGCAGTATTTT. This codes for CATEGQLTDTQYF.

Remarks on this clonotype: Relative to the germline gene, one junction end is altered; a read error may explain this. V gene TRBV20-1 combines with J gene TRBJ1-1; D call uncertain. CDR3 length: 13 residues. Germline CDR1 reads DFQATT; CDR2 reads SNEGSKA (reference sequence). The CDR3 region is CSASSGSNAEAFF. CDR3 DNA: TGCAGTGCTAGTTCCGGGTCGAACGCTGAAGCTTTCTTT.

This clonotype was found many times. The chain is built from TRBV15 and TRBJ1-5; D is unresolved. This CDR3 is built from 17 residues. V was clipped by 5 bases and J by 4 bases, with 21 bases between them. Looked up from germline, CDR1 is LNHNV and CDR2 is YYDKDF (reference sequence). This CDR3 is CATSYGRNHGRNQPQHF. The CDR3 coding sequence is TGTGCCACCAGCTACGGCAGGAACCACGGTCGGAATCAGCCCCAGCATTTT.

This clonotype was picked up many times. The chain carries TRBV10-3 and TRBJ1-1, with a possible D match to TRBD1 (5 bases). Germline V gene lookup returns CDR1 ENHRY and CDR2 SYGVKD. V was clipped by 9 bases and J by 3 bases, with 14 bases between them. The CDR3 consists of 13 residues. The CDR3 DNA is TGTGCCATTGGGGCGGGCTTGGACACTGAAGCTTTCTTT. Its protein product is CAIGAGLDTEAFF.

The J gene is TRBJ2-6, the V gene TRBV9; no reliable D call. This CDR3 has 15 amino acids. Trimming cost V 6 bases and J 0 bases, with 10 bases left between them. Germline CDR1 reads SGDLS; CDR2 reads YYNGEE. The CDR3 DNA reads TGTGCCAGCAACACGAGCCCCTCTGGGGCCAACGTCCTGACTTTC. It yields the protein CASNTSPSGANVLTF. Full variable domain (remainder filled in from reference TRBV9 and TRBJ2-6): DSGVTQTPKHLITATGQRVTLRCSPRSGDLSVYWYQQSLDQGLQFLIQYYNGEERAKGNILERFSAQQFPDLHSELNLSSLELGDSALYFCASNTSPSGANVLTFGAGSRLTVL.

The chain joins TRBV5-4 to TRBJ2-3, with D hard to call. V lost 2 bases, J lost 6 bases, and 13 bases lay in between. Germline CDR1 reads SGHNT; CDR2 reads YYREEE (reference sequence). CDR3 length: 14 residues. The CDR3 nucleotides read TGTGCCAGCAGCTTAGAGACGTCCCGGGATACGCAGTATTTT. Translated: CASSLETSRDTQYF. Looking up the rest from reference TRBV5-4 and TRBJ2-3 gives the full variable domain: ETGVTQSPTHLIKTRGQQVTLRCSSQSGHNTVSWYQQALGQGPQFIFQYYREEENGRGNFPPRFSGLQFPNYSSELNVNALELDDSALYLCASSLETSRDTQYFGPGTRLTVL.

This rearrangement joins TRBV5-6 to TRBJ2-7; D gene uncertain. Germline V gene sequence: CDR1 SGHDT, CDR2 YYEEEE. This CDR3 has 15 residues. The V end was cut by 4 bases, the J end by 0 bases, with 14 bases between. The CDR3 sequence is CASSPVMESSYEQYF. The CDR3, as DNA: TGTGCCAGCAGCCCTGTTATGGAGAGCTCCTACGAGCAGTACTTC.

CDR3 region: CASSPVLEGREQYF. DNA for the CDR3: TGTGCCAGCTCACCAGTATTGGAGGGGCGCGAGCAGTACTTC. The chain is built from TRBV18 and TRBJ2-7; TRBD2 might be the D (6 bases). Germline V lookup: CDR1 KGHSH, CDR2 LQKENI. This CDR3 has 14 amino acids. Trimming cost V 2 bases and J 6 bases, with 14 bases left between them.

The chain combines TRBV20-1 with TRBJ2-1; 12 bases fit TRBD2. This CDR3 spans 15 amino acids. Germline V gene data show CDR1 as DFQATT and CDR2 as SNEGSKA (reference sequence). The trim removed 5 bases at V and 12 bases at J, leaving 14 bases unmatched. CDR3 amino acids: CSAPPGTSGSAAQFF. CDR3 nucleotide sequence: TGCAGTGCTCCCCCCGGGACTAGCGGGTCGGCAGCGCAGTTCTTC.

V gene TRBV6-2 or TRBV6-3 combines with J gene TRBJ2-7; weak D call: TRBD1 (5 bases). Germline-derived CDR1 and CDR2 are MNHEY and SVGEGT. V was pared by 5 bases and J by 3 bases, with 11 bases between. This CDR3 has 13 amino acids. The CDR3 loop reads CASSRRGVYEQYF. The DNA for the CDR3 is TGTGCCAGCAGTCGAAGGGGTGTCTACGAGCAGTACTTC.

This clonotype has a handful of counts. V usage is TRBV28 and J usage is TRBJ2-3; TRBD1 might be the D (6 bases). Trimming took off 5 bases at V and 1 base at J, with 16 bases between the two ends. The germline V gene has CDR1 MDHEN and CDR2 SYDVKM. The CDR3 covers 16 residues. The CDR3 DNA follows: TGTGCCAGCAGTGGGGGCCACGGATGGGGCACAGATACGCAGTATTTT. This sequence encodes CASSGGHGWGTDTQYF.

In this sample, this clonotype turned up a few times. The chain uses TRBV12-3 or TRBV12-4 and TRBJ1-3; D remains unclear. The CDR3 length is 14 residues. The germline V and J ends were trimmed by 3 bases and 4 bases, with 10 bases remaining between them. The CDR3 region is CASSFLPGGNTIYF. DNA for the CDR3: TGTGCCAGCAGTTTTCTCCCAGGAGGAAACACCATATATTTT.